The rows below give T cell receptor beta chains drawn from one sample of a study of cytomegalovirus exposure and HLA in healthy donors. Assay: immunoSEQ multiplex PCR; the TCRdb copy retains only in-frame clones and omits some. The sample has approximately 190,000 clones. Sample: PBMCs. The receptor set was obtained from a boy younger than 18 in good health and CMV-seronegative. Each CDR3 is given with its conserved first and last residue. Fields, in order: V gene, J gene, CDR3 protein.

>TRBV2|TRBJ2-2
CASSGGLGTGELFF
>TRBV9|TRBJ1-1
CASLPRQMNTEAFF
>TRBV5-1|TRBJ2-7
CASSLASGLSEQYF
>TRBV4-1|TRBJ1-6
CASFPALGPGNSPLHF
>TRBV5-4|TRBJ2-4
CASSLDRADLPPGIQYF
>TRBV29-1|TRBJ1-5
CSARQGVGQPQHF
>TRBV4-2|TRBJ1-5
CASSQDIRGQPQHF
>TRBV5-5|TRBJ2-3
CASSRGTSGYTDTQYF
>TRBV6-5|TRBJ1-1
CASSTLSGGYEAFF
>TRBV10-3|TRBJ2-2
CATRRDTNTGELFF
>TRBV6-5|TRBJ1-2
CASRTGQGNGYTF
>TRBV29-1|TRBJ2-2
CSVNLGTGELFF
>TRBV7-6|TRBJ1-1
CASSLVGGPTLEAFF
>TRBV9|TRBJ1-2
CASSVATGSYGYTF
>TRBV7-7|TRBJ2-5
CASSFGVAQETQYF
>TRBV7-9|TRBJ2-7
CASSDDRGPLEQYF
>TRBV21-1|TRBJ1-6
CASSTGDRGRRNSPLHF
>TRBV4-3|TRBJ1-6
CASSQDSRTGNSPLHF
>TRBV7-3|TRBJ2-3
CASSLDTSGEAGADTQYF
>TRBV7-9|TRBJ2-1
CASTRTVTGGGNEQFF
>TRBV18|TRBJ1-5
CASSPLEGGSYQPQHF
>TRBV7-9|TRBJ1-4
CASSTRGQGSTNEKLFF